This record looks at one T cell receptor (beta chain) sequence and its context. What it binds is unknown. Germline V gene sequence: CDR1 SGDLS, CDR2 YYNGEE. This CDR3 has 13 residues. The ends were cut back, 3 bases at V and 5 bases at J, with 12 bases in the middle. The protocol was immunoSEQ multiplex PCR, while the TCRdb copy is restricted to in-frame clones and leaves out a portion. The sample lists 14,000 or so clones; about 79% were seen once. The data stem from a study of PD-1 blockade in mismatch repair-deficient tumors. Overall study context: Patients had about a dozen mismatch repair-deficient cancer types, all previously treated and progressing. Study-wide results and limits: Rapid post-treatment expansion, then contraction, generally preceding radiologic response, marked tumor-resident clones.

V usage is TRBV9 and J usage is TRBJ2-7; TRBD2 might be the D (6 bases). The sequence derives from an adult with mismatch repair-deficient cancer. The source material was PBMCs, sampled approximately 14 weeks after starting pembrolizumab. This CDR3 reads CASSGGGAHEQYF. In DNA, the CDR3 is TGTGCCAGCAGCGGCGGAGGGGCCCACGAGCAGTACTTC. The whole variable domain, filled in from reference TRBV9 and TRBJ2-7, reads DSGVTQTPKHLITATGQRVTLRCSPRSGDLSVYWYQQSLDQGLQFLIQYYNGEERAKGNILERFSAQQFPDLHSELNLSSLELGDSALYFCASSGGGAHEQYFGPGTRLTVT.